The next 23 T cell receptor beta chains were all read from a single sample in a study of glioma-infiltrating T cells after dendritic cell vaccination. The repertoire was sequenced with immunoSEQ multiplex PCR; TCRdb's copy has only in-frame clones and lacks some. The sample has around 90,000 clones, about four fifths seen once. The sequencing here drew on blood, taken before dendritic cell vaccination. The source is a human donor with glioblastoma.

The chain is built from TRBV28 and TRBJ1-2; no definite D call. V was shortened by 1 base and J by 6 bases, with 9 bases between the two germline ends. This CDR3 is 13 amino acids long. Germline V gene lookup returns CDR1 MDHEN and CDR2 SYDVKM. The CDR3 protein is CASSLSRMDGYTF. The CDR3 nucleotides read TGTGCCAGCAGTTTATCGAGGATGGATGGCTACACCTTC.

In nucleotides, the CDR3 is TGTGCCAGTAGTATCGACAGAGCCCCGACCGGGGAGCTGTTTTTT. This encodes CASSIDRAPTGELFF. The chain couples TRBV19 to TRBJ2-2; a possible D gene is TRBD1 (5 bases). CDR3 size: 15 residues. Germline V lookup: CDR1 LNHDA, CDR2 SQIVND (reference sequence). V lost 3 bases to trimming and J lost 5 bases, with 13 bases between them. Using reference TRBV19 and TRBJ2-2 for the parts outside the CDR3, the full variable domain is DGGITQSPKYLFRKEGQNVTLSCEQNLNHDAMYWYRQDPGQGLRLIYYSQIVNDFQKGDIAEGYSVSREKKESFPLTVTSAQKNPTAFYLCASSIDRAPTGELFFGEGSRLTVL.

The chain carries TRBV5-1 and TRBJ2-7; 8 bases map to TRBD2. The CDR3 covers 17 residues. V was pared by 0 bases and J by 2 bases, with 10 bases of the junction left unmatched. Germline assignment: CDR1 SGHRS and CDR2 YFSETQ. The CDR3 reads CASSLGGGGRNAYEQYF. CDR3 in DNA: TGCGCCAGCAGCTTGGGGGGCGGGGGGCGGAACGCCTACGAGCAGTACTTC.

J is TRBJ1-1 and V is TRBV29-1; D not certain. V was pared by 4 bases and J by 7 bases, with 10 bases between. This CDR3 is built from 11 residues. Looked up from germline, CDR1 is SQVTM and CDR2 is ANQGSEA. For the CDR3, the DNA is TGCAGCGTTGGGGGTCGGGGTGAAGCTTTCTTT. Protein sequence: CSVGGRGEAFF.

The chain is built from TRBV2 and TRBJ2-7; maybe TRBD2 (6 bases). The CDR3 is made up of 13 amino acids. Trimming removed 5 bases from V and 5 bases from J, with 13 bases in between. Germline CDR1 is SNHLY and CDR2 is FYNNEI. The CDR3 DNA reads TGTGCCAGCAGTCAGGGAGGTTTCGACGAGCAGTACTTC. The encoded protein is CASSQGGFDEQYF.

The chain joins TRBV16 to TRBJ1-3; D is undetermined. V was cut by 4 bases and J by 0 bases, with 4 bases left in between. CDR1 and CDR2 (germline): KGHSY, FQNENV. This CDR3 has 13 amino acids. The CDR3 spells CASSRYSGNTIYF. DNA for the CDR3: TGTGCCAGCAGCCGTTACTCTGGAAACACCATATATTTT.

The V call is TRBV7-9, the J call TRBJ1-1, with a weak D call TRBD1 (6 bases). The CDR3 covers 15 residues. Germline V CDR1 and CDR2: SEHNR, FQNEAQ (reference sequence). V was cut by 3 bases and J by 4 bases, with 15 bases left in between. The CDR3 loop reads CASSLSGAVGTEAFF. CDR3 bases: TGTGCCAGCAGCTTGTCAGGGGCAGTAGGCACTGAAGCTTTCTTT.

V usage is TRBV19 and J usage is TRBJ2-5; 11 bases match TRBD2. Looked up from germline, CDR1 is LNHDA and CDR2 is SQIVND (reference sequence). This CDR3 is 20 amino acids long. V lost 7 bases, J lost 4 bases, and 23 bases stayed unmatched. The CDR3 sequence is CASTPGGGGTSGPVGETQYF. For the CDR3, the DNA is TGTGCCAGTACGCCCGGAGGAGGGGGGACTAGCGGCCCAGTTGGAGAGACCCAGTACTTC.

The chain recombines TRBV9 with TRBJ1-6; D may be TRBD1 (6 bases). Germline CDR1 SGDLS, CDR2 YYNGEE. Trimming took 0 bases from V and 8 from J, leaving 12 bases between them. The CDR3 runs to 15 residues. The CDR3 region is CASSVGRPGDSPLHF. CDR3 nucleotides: TGTGCCAGCAGCGTAGGGAGGCCAGGGGATTCACCCCTCCACTTT.

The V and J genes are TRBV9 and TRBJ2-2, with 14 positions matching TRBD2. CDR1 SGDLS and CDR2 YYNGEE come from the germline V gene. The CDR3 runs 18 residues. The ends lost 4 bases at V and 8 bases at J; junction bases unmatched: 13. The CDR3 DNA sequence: TGTGCCAGCAGCTCCCACTACGGGACTAGCGGGGGTGCTGGGGAGCTGTTTTTT. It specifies CASSSHYGTSGGAGELFF. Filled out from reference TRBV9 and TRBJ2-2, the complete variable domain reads DSGVTQTPKHLITATGQRVTLRCSPRSGDLSVYWYQQSLDQGLQFLIQYYNGEERAKGNILERFSAQQFPDLHSELNLSSLELGDSALYFCASSSHYGTSGGAGELFFGEGSRLTVL.

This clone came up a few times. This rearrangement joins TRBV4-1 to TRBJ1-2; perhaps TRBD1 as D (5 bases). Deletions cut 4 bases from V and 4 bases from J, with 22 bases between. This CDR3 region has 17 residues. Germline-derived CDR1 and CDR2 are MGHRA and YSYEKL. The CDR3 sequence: CASSPRRITGALYGYTF. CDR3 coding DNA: TGCGCCAGCAGCCCAAGAAGAATAACAGGAGCCCTCTATGGCTACACCTTC.

CDR3 DNA sequence: TGTGCCAGCAGTGAACATGGGGCCCGGTCAGACTATAATTCACCCCTCCACTTT. As protein: CASSEHGARSDYNSPLHF. The chain links TRBV2 to TRBJ1-6; possible D gene TRBD1, 5 bases. Germline V gene lookup returns CDR1 SNHLY and CDR2 FYNNEI. V lost 2 bases to trimming and J lost 3 bases, with 17 bases between them. The CDR3 has 18 amino acids.

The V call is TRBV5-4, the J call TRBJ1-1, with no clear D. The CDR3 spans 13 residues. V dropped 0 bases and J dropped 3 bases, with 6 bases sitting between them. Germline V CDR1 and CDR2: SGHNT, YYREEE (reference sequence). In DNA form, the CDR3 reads TGTGCCAGCAGCTTGGTTCGGGACACTGAAGCTTTCTTT. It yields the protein CASSLVRDTEAFF.

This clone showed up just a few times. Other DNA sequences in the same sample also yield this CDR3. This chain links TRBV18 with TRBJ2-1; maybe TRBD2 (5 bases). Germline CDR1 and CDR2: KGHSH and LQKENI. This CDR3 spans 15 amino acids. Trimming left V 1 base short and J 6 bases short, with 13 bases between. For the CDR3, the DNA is TGTGCCAGCTCACCACGAGGCATTGCGGGCAATGAGCAGTTCTTC. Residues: CASSPRGIAGNEQFF.

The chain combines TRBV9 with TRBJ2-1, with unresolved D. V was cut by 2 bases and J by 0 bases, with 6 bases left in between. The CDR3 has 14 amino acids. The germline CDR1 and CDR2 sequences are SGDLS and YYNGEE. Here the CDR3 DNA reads TGTGCCAGCAGCGTGTGGAGCTCCTACAATGAGCAGTTCTTC. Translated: CASSVWSSYNEQFF.

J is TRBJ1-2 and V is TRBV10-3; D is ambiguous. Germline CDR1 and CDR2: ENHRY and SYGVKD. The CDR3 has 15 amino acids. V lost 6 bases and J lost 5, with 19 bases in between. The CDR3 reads CAISKGGQSQYGYTF. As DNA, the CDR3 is TGTGCCATCAGCAAGGGCGGGCAGAGTCAATATGGCTACACCTTC.

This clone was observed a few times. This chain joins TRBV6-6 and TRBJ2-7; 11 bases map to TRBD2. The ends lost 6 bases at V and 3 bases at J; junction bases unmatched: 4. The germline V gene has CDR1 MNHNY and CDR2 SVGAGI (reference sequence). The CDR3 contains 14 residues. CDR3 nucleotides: TGTGCCAGCAGACTAGCGGGAGATCTCTACGAGCAGTACTTC. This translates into CASRLAGDLYEQYF.

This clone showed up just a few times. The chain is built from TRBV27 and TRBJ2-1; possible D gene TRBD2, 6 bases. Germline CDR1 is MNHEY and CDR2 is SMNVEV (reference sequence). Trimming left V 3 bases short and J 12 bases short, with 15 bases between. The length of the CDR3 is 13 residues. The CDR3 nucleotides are TGTGCCAGCAGTTTCTCCTTTTTGGGGGGGCAGTTCTTC. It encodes CASSFSFLGGQFF.

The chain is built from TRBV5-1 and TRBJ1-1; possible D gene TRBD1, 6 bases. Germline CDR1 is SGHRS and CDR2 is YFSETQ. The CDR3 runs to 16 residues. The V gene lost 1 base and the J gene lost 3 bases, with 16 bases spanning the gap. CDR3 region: CASSLNMQGWDTEAFF. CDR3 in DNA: TGCGCCAGCAGCTTGAACATGCAGGGGTGGGACACTGAAGCTTTCTTT.

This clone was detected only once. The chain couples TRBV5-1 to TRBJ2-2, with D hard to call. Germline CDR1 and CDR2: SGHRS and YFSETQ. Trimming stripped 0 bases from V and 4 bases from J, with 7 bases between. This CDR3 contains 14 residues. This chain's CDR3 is CASSLDISTGELFF. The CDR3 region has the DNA TGCGCCAGCAGCTTGGACATTTCCACCGGGGAGCTGTTTTTT.

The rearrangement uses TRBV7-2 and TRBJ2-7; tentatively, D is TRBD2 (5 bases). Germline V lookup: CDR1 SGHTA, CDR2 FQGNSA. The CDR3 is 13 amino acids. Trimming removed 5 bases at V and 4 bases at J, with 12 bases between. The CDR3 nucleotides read TGTGCCAGCAGCCTAACTAGGTTGTACGAGCAGTACTTC. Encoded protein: CASSLTRLYEQYF.

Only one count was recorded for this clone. CDR3 sequence reads: CASGTGSSPLHF. The CDR3 DNA is TGTGCCAGCGGGACAGGGAGTTCACCCCTCCACTTT. V usage is TRBV2 and J usage is TRBJ1-6, with 9 bases lining up with TRBD1. J was trimmed by 9 bases and V by 8 bases; bases with no gene match: 2. Germline V CDR1 and CDR2: SNHLY, FYNNEI. The length of the CDR3 is 12 residues.

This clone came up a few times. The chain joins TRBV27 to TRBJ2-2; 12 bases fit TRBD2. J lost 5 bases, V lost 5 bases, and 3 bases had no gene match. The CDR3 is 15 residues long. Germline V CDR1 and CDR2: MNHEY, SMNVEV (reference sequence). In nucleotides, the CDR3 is TGTGCCAGCAGTCCAGGACTAGCGGGAACCGGGGAGCTGTTTTTT. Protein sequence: CASSPGLAGTGELFF.